Following are 19 T cell receptor beta chains from one sample sequenced in a study of blood T cell repertoires in COVID-19. Here immunoSEQ multiplex PCR was the method, and the copy in TCRdb shows in-frame clones only, minus some. The sample lists around 120,000 clones, less than 85% occurring once. Material for sequencing was peripheral blood. The receptors were gathered from a human donor with acute or convalescent COVID-19. The donor label of this sample is uncertain.

CDR3 amino acids: CASRPRGQNPQETQYF. The CDR3, as DNA: TGTGCCAGCAGACCCAGGGGGCAAAACCCCCAAGAGACCCAGTACTTC. V usage is TRBV28 and J usage is TRBJ2-5; 8 nucleotides line up with TRBD1. V lost 6 bases to trimming and J lost 1 base; unmatched junction nucleotides: 10. This CDR3 has 16 residues. Germline CDR1 is MDHEN and CDR2 is SYDVKM.

For this clone: The junction and the germline gene differ at one end; a read error may be behind it. The V and J genes are TRBV28 and TRBJ2-7, with TRBD2 identical over 11 bases. Germline CDR1 reads MDHEN; CDR2 reads SYDVKM. This CDR3 spans 11 amino acids. This CDR3 is CASRGLAVTTF. DNA of the CDR3: TGTGCCAGCAGGGGACTAGCGGTTACTACTTTC.

The chain links TRBV28 to TRBJ2-1; D ambiguous. Germline assignment: CDR1 MDHEN and CDR2 SYDVKM. This CDR3 contains 12 residues. V dropped 8 bases and J dropped 7 bases, with 12 bases sitting between them. CDR3 coding DNA: TGTGCCAGCGGAGAGCCTTGGAATGAGCAGTTCTTC. Translating it yields CASGEPWNEQFF.

This clone was seen more than once but under ten times. This chain connects TRBV2 to TRBJ2-1, with TRBD2 as a possible D gene (6 bases). Germline V gene data show CDR1 as SNHLY and CDR2 as FYNNEI. V lost 6 bases to trimming and J lost 4 bases, with 22 bases between them. The CDR3 totals 17 residues. DNA for the CDR3: TGTGCCAGCAGAGCCGACCCTTTGCGGGGCATATACAATGAGCAGTTCTTC. Protein: CASRADPLRGIYNEQFF.

The chain combines TRBV24-1 with TRBJ1-1; 7 bases agree with TRBD1. CDR1 and CDR2 (germline): KGHDR, SFDVKD. V trimming: 5 bases; J trimming: 4 bases; junction bases outside the gene matches: 9. The CDR3 consists of 15 residues. CDR3 in amino acids: CATSAATGPFTEAFF. The CDR3, as DNA: TGTGCCACCAGTGCCGCGACAGGGCCATTCACTGAAGCTTTCTTT.

The genes are TRBV15 and TRBJ1-2; D may be TRBD1 (6 bases). This CDR3 has 14 residues. V lost 3 bases, J lost 6 bases, and 14 bases lay in between. Germline V gives CDR1 LNHNV, CDR2 YYDKDF (reference sequence). DNA of the CDR3: TGTGCCACCAGCAGGCAGGGGTCAGTACATGGCTACACCTTC. Translation gives CATSRQGSVHGYTF.

The chain couples TRBV7-9 to TRBJ1-1, with TRBD1 matching over 7 bases. Germline assignment: CDR1 SEHNR and CDR2 FQNEAQ (reference sequence). The ends lost 9 bases at V and 3 bases at J; junction bases unmatched: 7. This CDR3 is built from 13 residues. This CDR3 is CASAGQTYTEAFF. CDR3 in DNA: TGTGCCAGTGCGGGACAGACCTACACTGAAGCTTTCTTT.

This clone has a handful of counts. The CDR3 region is CASTRGRTGAKNIQYF. The CDR3 DNA sequence: TGTGCCAGCACTAGGGGCCGTACCGGCGCCAAAAACATTCAGTACTTC. The V call is TRBV2, the J call TRBJ2-4; D is possibly TRBD1 (5 bases). The germline CDR1 and CDR2 sequences are SNHLY and FYNNEI. V lost 7 bases and J 1 base, leaving 17 bases between the germline ends. There are 16 residues in the CDR3.

The genes are TRBV5-4 and TRBJ2-5, with D perhaps TRBD1 (6 bases). V was clipped by 0 bases and J by 2 bases, with 8 bases between them. Per the germline V gene, CDR1 is SGHNT and CDR2 is YYREEE (reference sequence). There are 14 residues in the CDR3. CDR3 region: CASSLDREQETQYF. In DNA, the CDR3 is TGTGCCAGCAGCTTGGACAGGGAACAAGAGACCCAGTACTTC.

J is TRBJ1-2 and V is TRBV6-5; perhaps TRBD1 as D (6 bases). The V end was cut by 5 bases, the J end by 3 bases, with 16 bases between. CDR3 size: 15 residues. Germline V gives CDR1 MNHEY, CDR2 SVGAGI. The CDR3 coding sequence is TGTGCCAGCAGTCCCCGACAGGCCCTATACTATGGCTACACCTTC. This encodes CASSPRQALYYGYTF.

Points on this clone: Other DNA sequences from this sample encode an identical CDR3 as well. The rearrangement joins TRBV6-5 to TRBJ2-3, with TRBD2 identical over 7 bases. Trimming removed 9 bases from V and 0 bases from J; junction bases left unmatched: 6. The CDR3 runs to 14 residues. From germline, CDR1 is MNHEY and CDR2 SVGAGI. The CDR3 DNA reads as TGTGCCAGTAAGGTTAGCGGGAGCACAGATACGCAGTATTTT. Protein: CASKVSGSTDTQYF.

The chain links TRBV9 to TRBJ2-2; possible D gene TRBD1, 6 bases. The CDR3 is 16 residues long. Germline V lookup: CDR1 SGDLS, CDR2 YYNGEE. The V and J ends lost 0 bases and 6 bases respectively, with 15 bases between them. CDR3 in DNA: TGTGCCAGCAGCGTAGTCAGGGGCGCCGGGGCCGGGGAGCTGTTTTTT. This codes for CASSVVRGAGAGELFF.

This chain links TRBV30 with TRBJ2-6; 8 nucleotides agree with TRBD1. Losses at the gene ends were 4 bases for V and 2 bases for J; bases not matched to a gene: 13. This CDR3 is built from 18 residues. Germline CDR1 GTSNPN, CDR2 SVGIG (reference sequence). This chain's CDR3 is CAWINRDRPFTGANVLTF. CDR3 DNA: TGTGCCTGGATCAACCGGGACAGGCCTTTCACTGGGGCCAACGTCCTGACTTTC.

The rearrangement joins TRBV24-1 to TRBJ1-2, with 11 bases that match TRBD1. V gave up 6 bases and J gave up 4 bases; unmatched junction bases: 6. Germline CDR1 reads KGHDR; CDR2 reads SFDVKD. This CDR3 has 15 amino acids. The DNA of the CDR3 is TGTGCCACCAGTCAACCCGGGACAGGGGGCTATGGCTACACCTTC. As protein: CATSQPGTGGYGYTF.

The gene calls are TRBV7-3 and TRBJ2-2; tentative D call: TRBD2 (5 bases). This CDR3 is built from 14 residues. CDR1 SGHTA and CDR2 FQGTGA come from the germline V gene. The germline V and J ends were trimmed by 6 bases and 2 bases, with 10 bases remaining between them. In DNA form, the CDR3 reads TGTGCCAGCAGGTTAGACTATAACACCGGGGAGCTGTTTTTT. It yields the protein CASRLDYNTGELFF.

This chain links TRBV24-1 with TRBJ2-3; 8 bases map to TRBD2. CDR3 length equals 16 residues. Germline V gene lookup returns CDR1 KGHDR and CDR2 SFDVKD. The trim removed 4 bases at V and 4 bases at J, leaving 9 bases unmatched. The CDR3 loop reads CATSDRWRGVADTQYF. In DNA form, the CDR3 reads TGTGCCACCAGTGACCGTTGGCGGGGGGTTGCAGATACGCAGTATTTT.

This chain joins TRBV7-9 and TRBJ2-1; TRBD2 might be the D (5 bases). CDR3 length: 17 amino acids. Trimming left V 5 bases short and J 0 bases short, with 17 bases between. Germline V lookup: CDR1 SEHNR, CDR2 FQNEAQ (reference sequence). For the CDR3, the DNA is TGTGCCAGCAGCCCGGGATTTTCACTGAGCTCCTACAATGAGCAGTTCTTC. It specifies CASSPGFSLSSYNEQFF.

This clone turned up a few times. The V gene is TRBV2, the J gene TRBJ2-5; no reliable D call. Trimming pared 3 bases from V and 0 bases from J, leaving 5 bases between. Germline CDR1 SNHLY, CDR2 FYNNEI. The CDR3 sequence is 13 residues long. The DNA for the CDR3 is TGTGCCAGCAGTGAGTCGTACCAAGAGACCCAGTACTTC. This sequence encodes CASSESYQETQYF.

The sample holds one count of this clone. The V gene is TRBV5-1, the J gene TRBJ2-3; 14 nucleotides line up with TRBD2. V trimming: 4 bases; J trimming: 0 bases; junction bases outside the gene matches: 7. The CDR3 runs 18 residues. Germline CDR1 reads SGHRS; CDR2 reads YFSETQ. The CDR3 DNA sequence: TGCGCCAGCAGCCCCCTGGGACTAGCGGGAGAAAGCACAGATACGCAGTATTTT. This sequence encodes CASSPLGLAGESTDTQYF.